This is a list of T cell receptor beta chains from one sample in a study of cytomegalovirus exposure and HLA in healthy donors. Produced via immunoSEQ multiplex PCR; TCRdb's table is partial and in-frame only. The sample records roughly 97,000 clones, about 81% being singletons. The specimen sequenced was PBMCs. Receptors originate from a middle-aged man in good health and CMV-seropositive. CDR3s include the opening cysteine and the closing phenylalanine or tryptophan. Each record gives: J gene, clone size, D gene, V gene, CDR3 DNA, CDR3 protein. D genes are given only for firm matches. Where a row states a size, it is once, few, many or the class of an expanded clone; other rows omit it.

>TRBJ1-5|.|TRBD1|TRBV27
TGTGCCAGCAGTACCAGGGGGGATCAGCCCCAGCATTTT
CASSTRGDQPQHF
>TRBJ2-3|once|TRBD2|TRBV10-3
TGTGCCTTTAGAGCGGGGGGGCCGACAGATACGCAGTATTTT
CAFRAGGPTDTQYF
>TRBJ1-5|.|TRBD1|TRBV15
TGTGCCACCAGCAGCAGGACAGGGAGGGACAATCAGCCCCAGCATTTT
CATSSRTGRDNQPQHF
>TRBJ2-1|.|TRBD2|TRBV5-5
TGTGCCAGCAGTTTTACCTCCGGGACTACTTACAATGAGCAGTTCTTC
CASSFTSGTTYNEQFF
>TRBJ1-4|.|TRBD1|TRBV5-1
TGCGCCAGCAGCGCGGGACAGGGCCTCGGAAAACTGTTTTTT
CASSAGQGLGKLFF
>TRBJ2-3|.|TRBD1|TRBV4-1
TGCGCCAGCAGCCAATGGAGGACAGGGGATACGCAGTATTTT
CASSQWRTGDTQYF
>TRBJ2-7|.|TRBD2|TRBV5-1
TGCGCCAGCAGCTTTGGTAGCGGGAGTGTCTACGAGCAGTACTTC
CASSFGSGSVYEQYF
>TRBJ2-3|.|.|TRBV5-1
TGCGCCAGCAGCCCCCGCCAGGGGAACACAGATACGCAGTATTTT
CASSPRQGNTDTQYF
>TRBJ2-1|.|TRBD2|TRBV7-3
TGTGCCAGCAGCTTCGGGGAGGGTGAGCAGTTCTTC
CASSFGEGEQFF
>TRBJ2-3|.|TRBD1|TRBV5-8
TGTGCCAGTCCAACGGGACAGGGCTTATTTTGGACAGATACGCAGTATTTT
CASPTGQGLFWTDTQYF
>TRBJ2-3|.|TRBD2|TRBV13
TGTGCCAGCAGCCCCGGGGGGGGTACAGATACGCAGTATTTT
CASSPGGGTDTQYF
>TRBJ2-7|.|TRBD2|TRBV28
TGTGCCAGCAGTTTATATCTAGCGGGAGGGCCCTACGAGCAGTACTTC
CASSLYLAGGPYEQYF
>TRBJ1-1|.|TRBD1|TRBV6-5
TGTGCCAGCAGTTACGGGACAGCCAACACTGAAGCTTTCTTT
CASSYGTANTEAFF
>TRBJ1-2|.|.|TRBV9
TGTGCCAGCAGCGTAGAGGGGTCGGGACTCAACTATGGCTACACCTTC
CASSVEGSGLNYGYTF
>TRBJ1-3|.|.|TRBV7-6
TGTGCCAGCAGCCAAGGGGGTAACGCTGGAAACACCATATATTTT
CASSQGGNAGNTIYF
>TRBJ2-3|.|TRBD1|TRBV15
TGTGCCACCAGCCGGGACAGGGGGTGGGATACGCAGTATTTT
CATSRDRGWDTQYF
>TRBJ2-1|.|TRBD2|TRBV5-1
TGCGCCAGCAGCTTGAGCGGGAGTTCTTCCTACAATGAGCAGTTCTTC
CASSLSGSSSYNEQFF
>TRBJ2-7|.|TRBD2|TRBV5-6
TGTGCCAGCAGCTCACTAGCGGGAGCGGGCGAGCAGTACTTC
CASSSLAGAGEQYF
>TRBJ2-5|.|.|TRBV2
TGTGCCAGCAGTGAAAGGAGGGGTCCGGAGACCCAGTACTTC
CASSERRGPETQYF
>TRBJ2-2|.|.|TRBV5-1
TGCGCCAGCAGCCGGGACAAGGGGAACACCGGGGAGCTGTTTTTT
CASSRDKGNTGELFF
>TRBJ1-2|few|.|TRBV11-2
TGTGCCAGCAGCTTATCAGGGGATGGCTACACCTTC
CASSLSGDGYTF
>TRBJ2-7|.|.|TRBV11-3
TGTGCCAGCAGCTTTAAAGGTGGGAGCGAGCAGTACTTC
CASSFKGGSEQYF
>TRBJ1-4|few|.|TRBV7-8
TGTGCCAGCACCCCATTGAACCCCGGAGCAACTAATGAAAAACTGTTTTTT
CASTPLNPGATNEKLFF
>TRBJ2-5|.|.|TRBV10-2
TGCGCCAGTAGCGGGACAGCCGGGGGGACCCAGTACTTC
CASSGTAGGTQYF
>TRBJ2-4|.|TRBD2|TRBV7-6
TGTGCCAGCAGCTCCAGCGGGGGAGGGAAGGAAAACATTCAGTACTTC
CASSSSGGGKENIQYF
>TRBJ2-7|.|.|TRBV18
TGTGCCAGCTCACCGGAGGGAACCGAGCAGTACTTC
CASSPEGTEQYF
>TRBJ2-7|.|TRBD1|TRBV6-5
TGTGCCAGCAGTTTCTCGACAGGGGAGGATACCTACGAGCAGTACTTC
CASSFSTGEDTYEQYF